This TCR beta chain was sequenced during a study of cytomegalovirus exposure and HLA in healthy donors. Study information: A previous analysis identified about 110 million unique TCR beta sequences derived from about 180 million T cells. Most genotyped donors, 65% to 85% of roughly 400, had Caucasian-associated genetic ancestry. Study-wide findings and caveats: Some 17,000 TCR beta sequences were associated with HLA alleles at 0.05 false discovery rate in a later analysis.

Of note for this clone: As yet, its antigen is unknown.

This PCR relied on a set of 60 Vbeta primers and 13 Jbeta primers. Only in-frame clones appear in the TCRdb table, and some are missing; sequencing was by immunoSEQ multiplex PCR. Among 150,000 or so clones listed, just under 80% were seen once. V shed 3 bases and J shed 5 bases, with 8 bases lying between them. Germline CDR1 is LGHNA and CDR2 is YSLEER. This CDR3 is built from 13 residues. This clonotype originated in a woman aged 50 to 60 in good health and CMV-seropositive. The sample consisted of PBMCs. This rearrangement joins TRBV4-3 to TRBJ1-5; a possible D gene is TRBD1 (5 bases). The CDR3 region is CASSQDKDQPQHF. The CDR3 DNA reads as TGCGCCAGCAGCCAGGACAAAGATCAGCCCCAGCATTTT.